This T cell receptor beta chain appears in the sequencing data of a study of blood T cell repertoires in COVID-19 (dated by TCRdb to the early 2020s). In the study overall: Samples from collaborators originated in the United States, Italy and Spain and spanned both the acute and convalescent phases of COVID-19. The dataset comprised deeply sampled blood TCRbeta repertoires from subjects exposed to, actively infected with, or recovered from COVID-19. The material from the prospective study consisted of cDNA or gDNA derived from T cells, B-cell-depleted T cells, or PBMCs. Where HLA class I and class II types were available, the types were taken from metadata supplied by the sample provider, not from assay-based typing. A de-identified subject ID, COVID-19 status, age in years and sex were almost always included in the sample metadata. The samples were drawn from the first 160 participants of the ongoing ImmuneRACE study and from 1,254 subjects provided by 6 global collaborators. The repertoires were made available in a free public database intended to serve as a resource for research on the immune response to SARS-CoV-2.

Collaborating institutions collected whole blood in K2EDTA tubes following their own protocols. For TCRbeta analysis, collaborators shipped samples in one of three forms: frozen whole blood, isolated PBMCs, or DNA extracted from either of those sample types. TCRbeta CDR3 regions were amplified from genomic DNA by means of the immunoSEQ Assay, a bias-controlled multiplex PCR. As for the authors' bioinformatics: Within the assay, amplification of reference gene primers was used to estimate how many nucleated cells each sample contained. Sequence reads were collapsed and filtered to measure the absolute abundance of every unique TCRbeta CDR3 rearrangement. Productive Simpson clonality was computed per sample as the square root of Simpson's diversity index over productive rearrangements. The source is immuneACCESS, and TCRdb retained only in-frame sequences with V and J called. Part of the clones is not carried over; for the studies checked, unresolved V genes explain less than half of this, and the remainder is unexplained. For V, J and clone size, that table is used; D and trimming come from the DNA. This sample comprises approximately 94,000 clones, about 77% of them detected only once. The ten largest account for under 35% of the sample.

The CDR3 holds 16 amino acids from the cysteine to the phenylalanine. The entry retains the CDR3 DNA only, 48 bases that are in frame from base 1. The germline V gene supplies CDR1 SGHVS and CDR2 FQNEAQ. Trimming leaves V shorter by 5 bases and J shorter by 2 bases, with the junction holding 9 bases beyond the gene matches. Study-wide conclusions, independent of this receptor: The quantity of clinical and demographic metadata differed by source and by participant and was supplied without curation.

For this clone: The clone's antigen remains unknown. It has no much larger one-base neighbor in the sample; base qualities were not kept.

The source material was peripheral blood. The sequence joins TRBV7-8 to TRBJ1-5; TRBD1 lines up with 7 middle nucleotides. The source is a man between 65 and 80 years old with active or convalescent COVID-19. In nucleotide form, the sequence is TGTGCCAGCAGCCGCTATGAAACAGGGGGCAATCAGCCCCAGCATTTT. The translation is CASSRYETGGNQPQHF.